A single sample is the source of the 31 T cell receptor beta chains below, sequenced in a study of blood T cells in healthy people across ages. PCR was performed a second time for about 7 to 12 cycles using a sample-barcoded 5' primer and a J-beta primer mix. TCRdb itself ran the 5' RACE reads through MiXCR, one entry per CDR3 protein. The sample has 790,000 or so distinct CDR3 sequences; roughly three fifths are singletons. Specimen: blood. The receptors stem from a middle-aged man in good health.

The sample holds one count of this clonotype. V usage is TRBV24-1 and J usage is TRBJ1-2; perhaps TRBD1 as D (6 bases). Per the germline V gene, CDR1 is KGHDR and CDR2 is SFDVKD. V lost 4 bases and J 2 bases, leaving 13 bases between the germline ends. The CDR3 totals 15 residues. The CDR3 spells CATSDTNGTNYGYTF. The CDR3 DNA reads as TGTGCCACCAGTGACACGAACGGGACAAACTATGGCTACACCTTC.

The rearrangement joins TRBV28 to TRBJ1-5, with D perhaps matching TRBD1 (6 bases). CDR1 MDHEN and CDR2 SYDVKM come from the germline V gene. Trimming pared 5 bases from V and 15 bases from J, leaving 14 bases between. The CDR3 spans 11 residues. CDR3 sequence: CASSQTGNWHF. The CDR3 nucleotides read TGTGCCAGCAGTCAAACAGGGAACTGGCATTTT.

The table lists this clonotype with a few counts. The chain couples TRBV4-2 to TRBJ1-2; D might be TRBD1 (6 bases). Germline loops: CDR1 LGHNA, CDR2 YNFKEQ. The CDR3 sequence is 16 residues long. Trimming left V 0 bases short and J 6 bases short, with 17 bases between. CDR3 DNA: TGTGCCAGCAGCCAAGATAATCGGCGACAGGTGAATGGCTACACCTTC. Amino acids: CASSQDNRRQVNGYTF.

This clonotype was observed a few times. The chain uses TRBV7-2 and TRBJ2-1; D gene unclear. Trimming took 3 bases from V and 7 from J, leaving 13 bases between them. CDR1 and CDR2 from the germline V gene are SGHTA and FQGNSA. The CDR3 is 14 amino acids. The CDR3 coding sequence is TGTGCCAGCAGCTTCTTCAAGGCTGGAAATGAGCAGTTCTTC. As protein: CASSFFKAGNEQFF.

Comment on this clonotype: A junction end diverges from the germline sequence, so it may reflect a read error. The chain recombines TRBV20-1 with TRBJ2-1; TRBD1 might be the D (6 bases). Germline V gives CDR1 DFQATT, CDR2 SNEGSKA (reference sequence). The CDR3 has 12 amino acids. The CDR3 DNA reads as TGCAGTGCTTGGGACAAGGGAAATGAACAGTTCTTC. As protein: CSAWDKGNEQFF.

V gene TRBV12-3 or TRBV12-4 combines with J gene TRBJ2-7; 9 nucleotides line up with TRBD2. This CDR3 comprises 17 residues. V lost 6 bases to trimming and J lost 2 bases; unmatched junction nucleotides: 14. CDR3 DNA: TGTGCCAGCAGCCCAGTGATATGGCTAGCGGGGACCTACGAGCAGTACTTC. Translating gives CASSPVIWLAGTYEQYF.

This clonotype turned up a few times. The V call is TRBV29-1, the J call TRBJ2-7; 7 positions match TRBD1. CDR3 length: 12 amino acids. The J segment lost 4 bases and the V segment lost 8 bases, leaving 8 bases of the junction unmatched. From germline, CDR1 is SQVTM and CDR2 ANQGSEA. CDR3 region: CSYRDSDYEQYF. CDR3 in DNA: TGCAGCTACCGGGACAGCGATTACGAGCAGTACTTC.

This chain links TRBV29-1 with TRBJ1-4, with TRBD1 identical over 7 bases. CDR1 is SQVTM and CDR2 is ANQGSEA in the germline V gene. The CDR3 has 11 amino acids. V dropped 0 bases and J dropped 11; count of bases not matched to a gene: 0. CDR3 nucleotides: TGCAGCGTTGAAGAGGGACAGAAACTGTTTTTT. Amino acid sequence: CSVEEGQKLFF.

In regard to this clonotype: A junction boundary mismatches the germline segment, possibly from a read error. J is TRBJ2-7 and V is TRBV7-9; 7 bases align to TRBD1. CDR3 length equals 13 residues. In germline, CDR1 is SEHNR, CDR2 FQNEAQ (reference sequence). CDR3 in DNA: TGTACCAGCAGTTTAGGGGGCTCCGACGAGCAGTACTTC. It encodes CTSSLGGSDEQYF.

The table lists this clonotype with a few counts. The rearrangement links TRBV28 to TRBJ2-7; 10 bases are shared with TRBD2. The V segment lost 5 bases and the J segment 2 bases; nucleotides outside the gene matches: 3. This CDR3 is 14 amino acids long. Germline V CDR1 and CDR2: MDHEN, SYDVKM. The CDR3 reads CASSPTSGTYEQYF. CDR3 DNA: TGTGCCAGCAGTCCTACTAGCGGGACCTACGAGCAGTACTTC.

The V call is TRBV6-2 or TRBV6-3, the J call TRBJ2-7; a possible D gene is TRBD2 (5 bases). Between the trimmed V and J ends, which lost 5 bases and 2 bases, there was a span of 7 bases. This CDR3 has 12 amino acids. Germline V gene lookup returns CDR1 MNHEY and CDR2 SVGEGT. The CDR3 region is CASSAGTYEQYF. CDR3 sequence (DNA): TGTGCCAGCAGTGCCGGGACCTACGAGCAGTACTTC.

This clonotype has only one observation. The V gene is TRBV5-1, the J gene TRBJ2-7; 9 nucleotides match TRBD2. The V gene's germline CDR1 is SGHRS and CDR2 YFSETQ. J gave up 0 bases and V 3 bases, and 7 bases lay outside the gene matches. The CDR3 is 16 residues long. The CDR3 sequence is CASSYQAGGGSYEQYF. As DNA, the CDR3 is TGCGCCAGCAGCTATCAAGCGGGAGGAGGCTCCTACGAGCAGTACTTC.

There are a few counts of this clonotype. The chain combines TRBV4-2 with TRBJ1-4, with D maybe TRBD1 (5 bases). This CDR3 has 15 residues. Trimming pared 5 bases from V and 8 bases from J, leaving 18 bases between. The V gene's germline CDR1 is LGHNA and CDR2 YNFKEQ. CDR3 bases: TGTGCCAGCAGCGTCAGGGTCGGAAGAGAGGAAAAACTGTTTTTT. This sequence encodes CASSVRVGREEKLFF.

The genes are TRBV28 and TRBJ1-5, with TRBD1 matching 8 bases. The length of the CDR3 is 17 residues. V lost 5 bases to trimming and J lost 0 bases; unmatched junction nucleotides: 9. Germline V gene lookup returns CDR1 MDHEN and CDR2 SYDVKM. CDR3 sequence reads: CASSNRDRSISNQPQHF. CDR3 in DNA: TGTGCCAGCAGTAACCGGGACAGGAGCATTAGCAATCAGCCCCAGCATTTT. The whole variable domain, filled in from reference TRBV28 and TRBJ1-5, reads DVKVTQSSRYLVKRTGEKVFLECVQDMDHENMFWYRQDPGLGLRLIYFSYDVKMKEKGDIPEGYSVSREKKERFSLILESASTNQTSMYLCASSNRDRSISNQPQHFGDGTRLSIL.

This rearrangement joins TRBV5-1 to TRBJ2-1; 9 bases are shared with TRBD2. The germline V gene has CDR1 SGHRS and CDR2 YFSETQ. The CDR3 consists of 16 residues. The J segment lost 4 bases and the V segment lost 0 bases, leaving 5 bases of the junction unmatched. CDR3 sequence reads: CASSLAARGGYNEQFF. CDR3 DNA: TGCGCCAGCAGCTTGGCCGCGCGGGGGGGTTACAATGAGCAGTTCTTC.

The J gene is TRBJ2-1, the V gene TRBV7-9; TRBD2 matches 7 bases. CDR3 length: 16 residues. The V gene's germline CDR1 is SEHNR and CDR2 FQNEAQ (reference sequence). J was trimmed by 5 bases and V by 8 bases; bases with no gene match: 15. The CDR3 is CASDSGWDPENNEQFF. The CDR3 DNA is TGTGCCAGCGATAGCGGGTGGGACCCTGAAAACAATGAGCAGTTCTTC. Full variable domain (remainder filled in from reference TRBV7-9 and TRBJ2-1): DTGVSQNPRHKITKRGQNVTFRCDPISEHNRLYWYRQTLGQGPEFLTYFQNEAQLEKSRLLSDRFSAERPKGSFSTLEIQRTEQGDSAMYLCASDSGWDPENNEQFFGPGTRLTVL.

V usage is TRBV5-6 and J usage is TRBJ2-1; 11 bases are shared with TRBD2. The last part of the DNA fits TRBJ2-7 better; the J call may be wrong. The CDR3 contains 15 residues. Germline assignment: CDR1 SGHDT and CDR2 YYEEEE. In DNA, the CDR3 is TGTGCCAGCATAAGTGGGACTAGCGGCTACAATGAGCAGTACTTC. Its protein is CASISGTSGYNEQYF.

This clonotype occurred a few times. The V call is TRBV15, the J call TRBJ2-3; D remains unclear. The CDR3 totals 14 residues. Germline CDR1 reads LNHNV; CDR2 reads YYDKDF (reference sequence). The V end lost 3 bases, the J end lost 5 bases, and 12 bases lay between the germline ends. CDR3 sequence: CATSSLWAVDTQYF. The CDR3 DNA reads TGTGCCACCAGCAGTCTTTGGGCGGTAGATACGCAGTATTTT.

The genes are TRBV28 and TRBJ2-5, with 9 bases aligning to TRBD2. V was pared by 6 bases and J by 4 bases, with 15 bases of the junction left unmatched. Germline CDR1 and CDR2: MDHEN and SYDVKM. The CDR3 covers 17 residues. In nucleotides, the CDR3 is TGTGCCAGCAGCCTGCGGACTAGCGCGAGTGGGTTAGAGACCCAGTACTTC. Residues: CASSLRTSASGLETQYF.

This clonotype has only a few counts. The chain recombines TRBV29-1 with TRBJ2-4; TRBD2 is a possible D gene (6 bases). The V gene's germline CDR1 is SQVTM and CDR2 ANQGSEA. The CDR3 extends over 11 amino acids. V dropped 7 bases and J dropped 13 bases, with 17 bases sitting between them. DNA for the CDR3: TGCAGCGCGGAGGGACTGGGGGAGCAGTACTTC. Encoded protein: CSAEGLGEQYF. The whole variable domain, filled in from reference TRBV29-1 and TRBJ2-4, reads SAVISQKPSRDICQRGTSLTIQCQVDSQVTMMFWYRQQPGQSLTLIATANQGSEATYESGFVIDKFPISRPNLTFSTLTVSNMSPEDSSIYLCSAEGLGEQYFGAGTRLSVL.

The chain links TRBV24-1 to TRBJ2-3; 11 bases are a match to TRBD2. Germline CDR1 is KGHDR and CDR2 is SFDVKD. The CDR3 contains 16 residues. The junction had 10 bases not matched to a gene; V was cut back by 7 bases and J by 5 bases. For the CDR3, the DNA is TGTGCCACCAGCGACCCTAGCGGGAGGAATAGAGATACGCAGTATTTT. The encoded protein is CATSDPSGRNRDTQYF.

The chain's CDR3 is CSARTNREFYNEQFF. DNA of the CDR3: TGCAGTGCTAGGACAAACAGGGAGTTCTACAATGAGCAGTTCTTC. V usage is TRBV20-1 and J usage is TRBJ2-1; D might be TRBD1 (6 bases). Germline-derived CDR1 and CDR2 are DFQATT and SNEGSKA (reference sequence). The V gene lost 3 bases and the J gene lost 3 bases, with 15 bases spanning the gap. The CDR3 loop spans 15 amino acids.

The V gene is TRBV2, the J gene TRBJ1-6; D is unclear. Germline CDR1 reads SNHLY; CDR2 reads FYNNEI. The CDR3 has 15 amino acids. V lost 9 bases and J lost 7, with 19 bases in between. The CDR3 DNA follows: TGTGCCAGTACTTTCCAGCATCGGCCGAATTCACCCCTCCACTTT. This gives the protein CASTFQHRPNSPLHF.

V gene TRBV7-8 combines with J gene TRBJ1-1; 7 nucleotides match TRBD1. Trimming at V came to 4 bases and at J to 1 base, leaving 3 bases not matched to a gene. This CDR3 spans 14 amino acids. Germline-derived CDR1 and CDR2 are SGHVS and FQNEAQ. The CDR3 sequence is CASSSTGTNTEAFF. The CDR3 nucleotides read TGTGCCAGCAGCTCGACAGGGACGAACACTGAAGCTTTCTTT.

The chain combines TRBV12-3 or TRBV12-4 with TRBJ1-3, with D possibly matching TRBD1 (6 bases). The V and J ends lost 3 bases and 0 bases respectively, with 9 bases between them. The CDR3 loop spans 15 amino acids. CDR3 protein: CASSFWGASGNTIYF. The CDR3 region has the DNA TGTGCCAGCAGTTTTTGGGGGGCCTCTGGAAACACCATATATTTT.

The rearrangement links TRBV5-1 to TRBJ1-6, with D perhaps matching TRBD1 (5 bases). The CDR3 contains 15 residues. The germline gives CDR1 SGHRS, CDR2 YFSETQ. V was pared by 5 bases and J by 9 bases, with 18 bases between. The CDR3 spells CASRLSTGAISPLHF. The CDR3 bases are TGCGCCAGCAGACTGTCAACAGGTGCTATTTCACCCCTCCACTTT. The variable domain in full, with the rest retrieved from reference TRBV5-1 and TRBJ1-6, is KAGVTQTPRYLIKTRGQQVTLSCSPISGHRSVSWYQQTPGQGLQFLFEYFSETQRNKGNFPGRFSGRQFSNSRSEMNVSTLELGDSALYLCASRLSTGAISPLHFGNGTRLTVT.

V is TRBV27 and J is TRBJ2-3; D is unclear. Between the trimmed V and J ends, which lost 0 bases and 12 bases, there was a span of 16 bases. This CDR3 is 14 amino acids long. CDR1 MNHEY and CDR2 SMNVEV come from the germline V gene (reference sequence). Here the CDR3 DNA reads TGTGCCAGCAGTTTATCGTACGTAGGCGAGACCCAGTATTTT. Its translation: CASSLSYVGETQYF.

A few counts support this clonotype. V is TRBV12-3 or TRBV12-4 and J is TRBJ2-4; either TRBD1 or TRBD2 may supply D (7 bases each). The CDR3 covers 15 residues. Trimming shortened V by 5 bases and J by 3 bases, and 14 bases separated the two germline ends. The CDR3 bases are TGTGCCAGCAGTGGGGCAGGGGGGGTCAAAAACATTCAGTACTTC. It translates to CASSGAGGVKNIQYF.

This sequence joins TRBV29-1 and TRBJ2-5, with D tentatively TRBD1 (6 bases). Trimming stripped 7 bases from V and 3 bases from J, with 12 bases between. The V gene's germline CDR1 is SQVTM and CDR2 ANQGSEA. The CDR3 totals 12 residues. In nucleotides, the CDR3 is TGCAGCGCATCAAGACAGGAAGAGACCCAGTACTTC. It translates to CSASRQEETQYF. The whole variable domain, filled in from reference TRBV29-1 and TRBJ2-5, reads SAVISQKPSRDICQRGTSLTIQCQVDSQVTMMFWYRQQPGQSLTLIATANQGSEATYESGFVIDKFPISRPNLTFSTLTVSNMSPEDSSIYLCSASRQEETQYFGPGTRLLVL.

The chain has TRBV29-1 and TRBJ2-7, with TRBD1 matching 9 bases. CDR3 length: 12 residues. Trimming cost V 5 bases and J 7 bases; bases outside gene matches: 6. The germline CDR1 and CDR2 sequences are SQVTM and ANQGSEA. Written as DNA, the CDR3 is TGCAGCGTTTTACAGGGGGCTCAAGAGCAGTACTTC. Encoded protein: CSVLQGAQEQYF.

CDR3 nucleotide sequence: TGCAGTGCTCCTGACAGGGGCGGAGATACGCAGTATTTT. Translating it yields CSAPDRGGDTQYF. V and J are TRBV20-1 and TRBJ2-3; 8 bases fit TRBD1. This CDR3 has 13 residues. Unmatched junction bases numbered 6, after V lost 5 bases and J lost 5 bases. In germline, CDR1 is DFQATT, CDR2 SNEGSKA (reference sequence).